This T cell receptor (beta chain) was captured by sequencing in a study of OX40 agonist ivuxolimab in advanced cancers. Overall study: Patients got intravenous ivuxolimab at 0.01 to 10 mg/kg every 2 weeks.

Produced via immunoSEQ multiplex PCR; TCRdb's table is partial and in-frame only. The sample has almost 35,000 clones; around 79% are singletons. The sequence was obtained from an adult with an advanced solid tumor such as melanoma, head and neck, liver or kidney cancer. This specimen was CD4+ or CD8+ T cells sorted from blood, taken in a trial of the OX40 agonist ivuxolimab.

The CDR3 bases are TGTGCCAGCAGTTCCCCGGAACGAGGGAGAGATACGCAGTATTTT. Translation gives CASSSPERGRDTQYF. This sequence joins TRBV27 and TRBJ2-3, with D possibly TRBD2 on 5 matching bases. The CDR3 runs 15 residues. The V gene lost 4 bases and the J gene lost 5 bases, with 16 bases spanning the gap. In germline, CDR1 is MNHEY, CDR2 SMNVEV (reference sequence).